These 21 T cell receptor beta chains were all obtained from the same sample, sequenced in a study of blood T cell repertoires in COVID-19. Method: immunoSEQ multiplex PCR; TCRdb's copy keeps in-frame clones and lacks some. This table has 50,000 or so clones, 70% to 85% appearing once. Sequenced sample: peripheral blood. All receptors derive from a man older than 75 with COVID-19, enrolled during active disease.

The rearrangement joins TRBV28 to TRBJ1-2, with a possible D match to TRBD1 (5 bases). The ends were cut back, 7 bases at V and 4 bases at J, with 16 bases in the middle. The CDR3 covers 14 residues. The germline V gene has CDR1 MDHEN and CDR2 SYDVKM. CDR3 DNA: TGTGCCAGCATCACCGGGACTTTGGCCTATGGCTACACCTTC. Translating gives CASITGTLAYGYTF.

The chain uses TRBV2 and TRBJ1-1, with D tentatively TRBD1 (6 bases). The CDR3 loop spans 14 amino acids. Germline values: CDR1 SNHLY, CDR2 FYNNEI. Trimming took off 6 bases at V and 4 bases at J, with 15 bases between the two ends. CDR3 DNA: TGTGCCAGCAGCGACGAGGGCAGGGGCACTGAAGCTTTCTTT. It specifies CASSDEGRGTEAFF.

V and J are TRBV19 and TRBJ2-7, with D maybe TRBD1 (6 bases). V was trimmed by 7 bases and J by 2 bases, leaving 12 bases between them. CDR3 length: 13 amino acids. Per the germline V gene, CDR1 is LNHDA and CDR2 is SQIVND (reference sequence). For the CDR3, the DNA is TGTGCCAGTACGGACAGATTCACCTACGAGCAGTACGTC. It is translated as CASTDRFTYEQYV.

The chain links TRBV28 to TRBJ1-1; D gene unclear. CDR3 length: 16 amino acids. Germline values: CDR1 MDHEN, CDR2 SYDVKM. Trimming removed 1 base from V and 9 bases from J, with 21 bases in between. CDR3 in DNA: TGTGCCAGCAGTTTATATCAGTCTGCGGGCCGCCGGAAAGCTTTCTTT. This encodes CASSLYQSAGRRKAFF.

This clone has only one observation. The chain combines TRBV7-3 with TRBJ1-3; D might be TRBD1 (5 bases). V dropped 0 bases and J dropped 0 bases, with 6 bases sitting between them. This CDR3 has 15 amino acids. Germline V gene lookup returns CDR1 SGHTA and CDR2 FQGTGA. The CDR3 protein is CASSLTGGSGNTIYF. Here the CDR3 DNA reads TGTGCCAGCAGCTTAACGGGGGGCTCTGGAAACACCATATATTTT.

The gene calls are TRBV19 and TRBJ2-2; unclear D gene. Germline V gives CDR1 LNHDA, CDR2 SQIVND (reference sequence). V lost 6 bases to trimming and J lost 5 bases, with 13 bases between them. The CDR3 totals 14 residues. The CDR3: CASRGETGTGELFF. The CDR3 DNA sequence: TGTGCCAGTAGAGGCGAGACTGGAACCGGGGAGCTGTTTTTT. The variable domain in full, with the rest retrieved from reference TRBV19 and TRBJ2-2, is DGGITQSPKYLFRKEGQNVTLSCEQNLNHDAMYWYRQDPGQGLRLIYYSQIVNDFQKGDIAEGYSVSREKKESFPLTVTSAQKNPTAFYLCASRGETGTGELFFGEGSRLTVL.

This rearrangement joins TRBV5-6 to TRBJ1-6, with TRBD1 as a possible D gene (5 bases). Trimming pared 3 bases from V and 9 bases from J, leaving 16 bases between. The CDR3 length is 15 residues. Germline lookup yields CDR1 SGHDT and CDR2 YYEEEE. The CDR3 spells CASSWSSQGSSPLHF. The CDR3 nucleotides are TGTGCCAGCAGCTGGAGCTCGCAGGGAAGTTCACCCCTCCACTTT.

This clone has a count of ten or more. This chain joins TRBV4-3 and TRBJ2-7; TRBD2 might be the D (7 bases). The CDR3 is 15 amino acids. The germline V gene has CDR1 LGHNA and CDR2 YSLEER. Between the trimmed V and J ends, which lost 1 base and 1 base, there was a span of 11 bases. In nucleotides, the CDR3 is TGCGCCAGCAGCCAAGGAGGGGGGGATTCCTACGAGCAGTACTTC. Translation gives CASSQGGGDSYEQYF.

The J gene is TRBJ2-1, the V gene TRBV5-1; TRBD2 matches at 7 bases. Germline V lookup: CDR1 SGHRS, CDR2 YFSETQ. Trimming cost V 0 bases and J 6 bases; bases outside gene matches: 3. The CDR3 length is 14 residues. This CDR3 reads CASSLAGGSNEQFF. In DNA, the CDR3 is TGCGCCAGCAGCTTGGCCGGGGGGAGCAATGAGCAGTTCTTC.

This chain's CDR3 is CASIPRTLTYGYTF. DNA for the CDR3: TGTGCCAGCATTCCGAGAACCCTGACTTATGGCTACACCTTC. V and J are TRBV6-5 and TRBJ1-2; no firm D call. This CDR3 region has 14 residues. Trimming stripped 7 bases from V and 5 bases from J, with 17 bases between. The V gene's germline CDR1 is MNHEY and CDR2 SVGAGI.

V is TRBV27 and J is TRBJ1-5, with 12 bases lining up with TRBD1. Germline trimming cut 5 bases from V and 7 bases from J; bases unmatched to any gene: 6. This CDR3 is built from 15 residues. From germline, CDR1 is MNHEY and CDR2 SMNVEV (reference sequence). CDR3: CASSPGTGGGQPQHF. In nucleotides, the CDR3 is TGTGCCAGCAGTCCAGGGACAGGGGGCGGACAGCCCCAGCATTTT.

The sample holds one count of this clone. CDR3 coding DNA: TGTGCCAGCAGCCGCGGTTACGGGAACACTGAAGCTTTCTTT. Translating it yields CASSRGYGNTEAFF. The V gene is TRBV11-3, the J gene TRBJ1-1; D gene uncertain. The V end lost 5 bases, the J end lost 1 base, and 11 bases lay between the germline ends. Germline V gene lookup returns CDR1 SGHNT and CDR2 YENEEA. This CDR3 region has 14 residues.

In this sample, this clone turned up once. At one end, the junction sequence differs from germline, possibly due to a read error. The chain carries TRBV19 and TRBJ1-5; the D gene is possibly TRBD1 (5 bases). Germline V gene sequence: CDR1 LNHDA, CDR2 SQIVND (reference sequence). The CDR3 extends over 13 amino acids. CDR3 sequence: CASSIAGDQPQHF. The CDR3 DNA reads TGTGCCAGTAGCATAGCGGGGGATCAGCCCCAGCATTTT. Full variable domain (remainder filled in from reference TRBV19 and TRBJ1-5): DGGITQSPKYLFRKEGQNVTLSCEQNLNHDAMYWYRQDPGQGLRLIYYSQIVNDFQKGDIAEGYSVSREKKESFPLTVTSAQKNPTAFYLCASSIAGDQPQHFGDGTRLSIL.

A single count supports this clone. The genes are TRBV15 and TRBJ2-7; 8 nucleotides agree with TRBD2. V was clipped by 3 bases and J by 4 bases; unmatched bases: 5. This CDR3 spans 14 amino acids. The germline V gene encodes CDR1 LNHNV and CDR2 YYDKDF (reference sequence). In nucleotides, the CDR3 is TGTGCCACCAGCAGCAATAGCGGGGCTTACGAGCAGTACTTC. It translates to CATSSNSGAYEQYF. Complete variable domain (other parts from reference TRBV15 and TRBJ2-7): DAMVIQNPRYQVTQFGKPVTLSCSQTLNHNVMYWYQQKSSQAPKLLFHYYDKDFNNEADTPDNFQSRRPNTSFCFLDIRSPGLGDTAMYLCATSSNSGAYEQYFGPGTRLTVT.

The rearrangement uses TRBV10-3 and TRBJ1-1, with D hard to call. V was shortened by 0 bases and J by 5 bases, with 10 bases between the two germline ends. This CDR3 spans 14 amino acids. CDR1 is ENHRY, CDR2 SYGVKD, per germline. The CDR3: CAISESPPGTEAFF. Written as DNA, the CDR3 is TGTGCCATCAGTGAGTCGCCTCCCGGGACTGAAGCTTTCTTT.

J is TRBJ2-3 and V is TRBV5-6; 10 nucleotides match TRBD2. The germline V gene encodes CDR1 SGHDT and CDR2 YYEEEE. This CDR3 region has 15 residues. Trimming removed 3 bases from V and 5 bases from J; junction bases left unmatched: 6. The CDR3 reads CASSSQREGGDTQYF. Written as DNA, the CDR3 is TGTGCCAGCAGCTCCCAGCGGGAGGGTGGAGATACGCAGTATTTT.

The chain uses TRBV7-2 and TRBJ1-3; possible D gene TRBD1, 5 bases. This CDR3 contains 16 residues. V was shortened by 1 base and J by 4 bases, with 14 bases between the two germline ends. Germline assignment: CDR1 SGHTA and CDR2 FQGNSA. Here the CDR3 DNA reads TGTGCCAGCAGCTTAGTAGCAGGGTTGAGCGGAAACACCATATATTTT. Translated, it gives CASSLVAGLSGNTIYF.

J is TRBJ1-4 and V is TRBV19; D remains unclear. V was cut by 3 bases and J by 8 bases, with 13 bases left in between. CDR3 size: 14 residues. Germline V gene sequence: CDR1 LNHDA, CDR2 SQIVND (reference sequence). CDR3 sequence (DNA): TGTGCCAGTAGTATCCCGGACGGACTGGAAAAACTGTTTTTT. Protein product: CASSIPDGLEKLFF.

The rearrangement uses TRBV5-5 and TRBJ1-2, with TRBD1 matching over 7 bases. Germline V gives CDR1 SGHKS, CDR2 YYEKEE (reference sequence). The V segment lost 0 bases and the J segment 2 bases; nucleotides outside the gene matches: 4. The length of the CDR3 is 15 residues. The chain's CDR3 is CASSLGPGQNYGYTF. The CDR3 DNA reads TGTGCCAGCAGCTTGGGTCCGGGACAGAACTATGGCTACACCTTC.

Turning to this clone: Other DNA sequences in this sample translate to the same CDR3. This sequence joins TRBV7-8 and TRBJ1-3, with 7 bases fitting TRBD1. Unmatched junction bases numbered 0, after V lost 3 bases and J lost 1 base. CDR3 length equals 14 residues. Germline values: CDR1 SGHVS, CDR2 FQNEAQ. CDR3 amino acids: CASSLTGSGNTIYF. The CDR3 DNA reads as TGTGCCAGCAGCTTGACAGGGTCTGGAAACACCATATATTTT.

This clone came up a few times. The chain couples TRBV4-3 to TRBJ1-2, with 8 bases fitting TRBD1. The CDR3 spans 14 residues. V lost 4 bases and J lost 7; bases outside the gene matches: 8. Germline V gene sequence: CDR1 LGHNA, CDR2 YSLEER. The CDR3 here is CASSPPAGGGGYTF. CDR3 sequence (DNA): TGCGCCAGCAGCCCGCCGGCAGGGGGCGGTGGCTACACCTTC.